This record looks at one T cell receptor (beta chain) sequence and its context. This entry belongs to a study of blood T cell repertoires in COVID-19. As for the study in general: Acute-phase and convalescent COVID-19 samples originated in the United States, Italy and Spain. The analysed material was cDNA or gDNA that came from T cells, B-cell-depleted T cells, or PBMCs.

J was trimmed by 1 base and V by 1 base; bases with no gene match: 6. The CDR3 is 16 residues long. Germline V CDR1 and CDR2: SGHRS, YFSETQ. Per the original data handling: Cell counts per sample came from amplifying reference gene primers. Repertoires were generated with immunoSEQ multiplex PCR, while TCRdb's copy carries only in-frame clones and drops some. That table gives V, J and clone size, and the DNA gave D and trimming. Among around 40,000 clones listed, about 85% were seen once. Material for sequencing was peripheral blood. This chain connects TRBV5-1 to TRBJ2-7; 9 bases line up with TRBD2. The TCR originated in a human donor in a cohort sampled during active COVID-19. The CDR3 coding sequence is TGCGCCAGCAGCTTGACCCTAGCGGGGCCATCCTACGAGCAGTACTTC. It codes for CASSLTLAGPSYEQYF.